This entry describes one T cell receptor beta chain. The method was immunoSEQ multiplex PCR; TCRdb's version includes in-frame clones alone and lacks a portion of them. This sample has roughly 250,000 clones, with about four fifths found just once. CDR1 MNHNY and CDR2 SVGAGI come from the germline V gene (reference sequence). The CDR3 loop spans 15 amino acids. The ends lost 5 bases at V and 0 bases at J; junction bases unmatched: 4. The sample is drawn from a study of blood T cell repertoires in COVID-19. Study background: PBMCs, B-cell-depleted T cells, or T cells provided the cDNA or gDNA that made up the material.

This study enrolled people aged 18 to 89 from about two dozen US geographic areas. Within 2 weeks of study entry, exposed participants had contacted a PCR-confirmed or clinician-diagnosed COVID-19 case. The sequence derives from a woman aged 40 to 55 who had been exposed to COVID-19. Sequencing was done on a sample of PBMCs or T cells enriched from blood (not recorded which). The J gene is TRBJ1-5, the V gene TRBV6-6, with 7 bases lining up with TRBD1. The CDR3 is CASSIQGISNQPQHF. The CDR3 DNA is TGTGCCAGCAGTATACAGGGGATTAGCAATCAGCCCCAGCATTTT.